This T cell receptor beta chain was recorded in a study of cytomegalovirus exposure and HLA in healthy donors. PCR used 60 Vbeta primers and 13 Jbeta primers. TCRdb keeps only in-frame clones here, not all; method: immunoSEQ multiplex PCR. The sample includes some 86,000 clones, around 75% seen only once; the top ten take roughly 15%. V was cut by 1 base and J by 6 bases, with 16 bases left in between. CDR3 length: 16 amino acids. Looked up from germline, CDR1 is SGHTA and CDR2 is FQGNSA. This chain joins TRBV7-2 and TRBJ1-5; TRBD1 is a possible D gene (5 bases). Material: PBMCs. This clonotype was sampled from a woman between 35 and 50 years old in good health and CMV-seropositive. This CDR3 reads CASSLVAGGRGQPQHF. CDR3 DNA sequence: TGTGCCAGCAGCTTAGTGGCGGGGGGGAGGGGTCAGCCCCAGCATTTT.